The present T cell receptor (beta chain) was sequenced within a study of OX40 agonist ivuxolimab in advanced cancers. As for this clone: Its target is not known.

Findings and caveats of the study: More expanded clones were found, on average, in CD8+ than in CD4+ T cells.

This table comes from immunoSEQ multiplex PCR, and its TCRdb copy is limited to in-frame clones, with some not included. This sample has some 25,000 clones; around 85% occur once, and the top ten carry roughly two fifths. The CDR3 is 14 residues long. Germline loops: CDR1 MNHEY, CDR2 SVGAGI. The J segment lost 4 bases and the V segment lost 0 bases, leaving 2 bases of the junction unmatched. This TCR came from an adult with an advanced solid tumor such as melanoma, head and neck, liver or kidney cancer. The sequencing used CD4+ or CD8+ T cells sorted from blood, collected in a trial of the OX40 agonist ivuxolimab. J is TRBJ1-2 and V is TRBV6-5; 7 bases agree with TRBD1. The CDR3 region has the DNA TGTGCCAGCAGTTACTCGGACAGGATCTATGGCTACACCTTC. The encoded protein is CASSYSDRIYGYTF.